The 13 T cell receptor beta chains given below trace back to one sample, sequenced in a study of CD8+CD57+ T cells in acquired aplastic anemia. Template material for TCR beta VDJ and CDR3 profiling consisted of genomic DNA. MiXCR, applied by TCRdb to the reads, yields one record per CDR3 protein. The table includes over 150,000 distinct CDR3 sequences, around 63% detected once. CD8+CD57+ cell expansion, shown by flow cytometry, had occurred in the patients selected for sequencing. The sample comprised sorted CD4+, CD8+, or CD8+CD57+ T cells (not recorded which) from PBMCs. Source of these receptors: a human donor with aplastic anemia.

This rearrangement joins TRBV20-1 to TRBJ2-2, with TRBD2 matching over 7 bases. Looked up from germline, CDR1 is DFQATT and CDR2 is SNEGSKA (reference sequence). This CDR3 is 15 amino acids long. Trimming removed 1 base from V and 7 bases from J; junction bases left unmatched: 9. CDR3 nucleotide sequence: TGCAGTGCTAGAGCCAGCGGGGACGCGGTCGGGGAGCTGTTTTTT. This encodes CSARASGDAVGELFF.

In regard to this clonotype: One base away lies a much larger clone, so this may be a sequencing read error. The CDR3 carries no conserved terminal phenylalanine or tryptophan, so it likely arises from a read error. In nucleotides, the CDR3 is TGTGCCAGCAGCCAATGGGGGTCGACAGGGGAAAAACTGTTTCTT. Protein sequence: CASSQWGSTGEKLFL. The gene calls are TRBV4-1 and TRBJ1-4; TRBD1 matches at 7 bases. Germline V lookup: CDR1 MGHRA, CDR2 YSYEKL. The CDR3 sequence is 15 residues long.

The chain employs TRBV7-6 and TRBJ1-6; unclear D gene. CDR1 is SGHVS and CDR2 is FNYEAQ in the germline V gene. The V gene lost 5 bases and the J gene lost 9 bases, with 20 bases spanning the gap. The CDR3 totals 16 residues. As DNA, the CDR3 is TGTGCCAGCAGCCAAGAAACCCCGCCGGGCCCTTCACCCCTCCACTTT. Translating it yields CASSQETPPGPSPLHF.

The chain is built from TRBV2 and TRBJ1-1; 11 bases line up with TRBD1. V was pared by 4 bases and J by 0 bases, with 7 bases of the junction left unmatched. The CDR3 has 17 residues. Germline V gives CDR1 SNHLY, CDR2 FYNNEI. For the CDR3, the DNA is TGTGCCAGCAGTGTGAGGGGGACAGGGGGTTTGAACACTGAAGCTTTCTTT. Residues: CASSVRGTGGLNTEAFF.

J is TRBJ2-3 and V is TRBV12-3 or TRBV12-4; D may be TRBD2 (6 bases). Trimming cost V 0 bases and J 0 bases, with 13 bases left between them. The CDR3 runs to 17 residues. The CDR3 sequence: CASSLAGGTTSTDTQYF. CDR3 bases: TGTGCCAGCAGTTTAGCGGGGGGAACCACTAGCACAGATACGCAGTATTTT.

This clonotype was counted only a few times. This chain uses TRBV19 with TRBJ2-7; D unclear. The V end lost 3 bases, the J end lost 1 base, and 7 bases lay between the germline ends. CDR3 length: 13 residues. Germline V lookup: CDR1 LNHDA, CDR2 SQIVND (reference sequence). The CDR3 reads CASSIADSYEQYF. The CDR3 DNA reads TGTGCCAGTAGTATTGCGGATTCCTACGAGCAGTACTTC.

This clonotype was counted a few times. The CDR3, as DNA: TGTGCCAGCAGCCCTTGGACGGGACCAAGCTCCTACGAGCAGTACTTC. Translated, it gives CASSPWTGPSSYEQYF. The chain has TRBV7-2 and TRBJ2-7; TRBD1 or TRBD2 may be the D gene (5 bases each). This CDR3 is built from 16 residues. V was trimmed by 5 bases and J by 0 bases, leaving 17 bases between them. Germline V gene sequence: CDR1 SGHTA, CDR2 FQGNSA.

The chain has TRBV10-2 and TRBJ2-3, with 9 bases aligning to TRBD1. V dropped 4 bases and J dropped 3; count of bases not matched to a gene: 2. The CDR3 runs to 14 residues. Germline V gene lookup returns CDR1 WSHSY and CDR2 SAAADI. Here the CDR3 DNA reads TGCGCCAGCAGTGTGACAGGGGGGACAGATACGCAGTATTTT. Protein product: CASSVTGGTDTQYF.

This clonotype showed up just a few times. The chain combines TRBV7-2 with TRBJ1-1; no clear D gene. V was pared by 0 bases and J by 1 base, with 9 bases between. This CDR3 is built from 15 residues. Germline V gives CDR1 SGHTA, CDR2 FQGNSA. The CDR3 loop reads CASSLAGAGNTEAFF. The CDR3 coding sequence is TGTGCCAGCAGCTTAGCGGGCGCGGGGAACACTGAAGCTTTCTTT.

The CDR3 DNA is TGTGCCAGTACTAACCCCGGACAGGGAGTCCATGGCTACACCTTC. It codes for CASTNPGQGVHGYTF. The chain links TRBV19 to TRBJ1-2; 8 bases are shared with TRBD1. The CDR3 is made up of 15 amino acids. CDR1 is LNHDA and CDR2 is SQIVND in the germline V gene (reference sequence). J gave up 6 bases and V 7 bases, and 13 bases lay outside the gene matches.

V is TRBV6-5 and J is TRBJ1-2; TRBD1 aligns across 7 bases. Looked up from germline, CDR1 is MNHEY and CDR2 is SVGAGI. J was trimmed by 2 bases and V by 2 bases; bases with no gene match: 5. The CDR3 length is 15 residues. The CDR3 bases are TGTGCCAGCAGTTACGAACAGGGGAGAAACTATGGCTACACCTTC. It translates to CASSYEQGRNYGYTF.

In its sample, this clonotype was seen a few times. This chain links TRBV10-3 with TRBJ2-1, with TRBD2 matching 11 bases. This CDR3 comprises 16 residues. Trimming removed 4 bases from V and 0 bases from J; junction bases left unmatched: 2. Germline V CDR1 and CDR2: ENHRY, SYGVKD. The CDR3 DNA reads TGTGCCATCAGTGCTACTAGCGGGAGCTCCTACAATGAGCAGTTCTTC. The encoded protein is CAISATSGSSYNEQFF.

The rearrangement links TRBV29-1 to TRBJ2-7; D is perhaps TRBD2 (5 bases). Per germline, CDR1 SQVTM and CDR2 ANQGSEA. There are 12 residues in the CDR3. The V and J ends lost 8 bases and 3 bases respectively, with 14 bases between them. The CDR3 loop reads CSSLGLHYEQYF. CDR3 coding DNA: TGCAGCAGTTTAGGACTTCACTACGAGCAGTACTTC.